Below are 32 T cell receptor beta chains sequenced from a single sample in a study of shared clonotypes between healthy human individuals. The protocol was immunoSEQ multiplex PCR, while the TCRdb copy is restricted to in-frame clones and leaves out a portion. There are around 440,000 clones in the sample; 75% to 80% occur only once, and more than 10% lies in the top ten. The specimen was PBMCs. The receptor set was obtained from a woman in her thirties or forties in good health. Some clones in this sample may be carry-over from other donors' samples.

The rearrangement uses TRBV9 and TRBJ2-5; TRBD2 agrees at 10 bases. The CDR3 length is 15 residues. V trimming: 0 bases; J trimming: 1 base; junction bases outside the gene matches: 0. Germline V gives CDR1 SGDLS, CDR2 YYNGEE. The CDR3 nucleotides are TGTGCCAGCAGCGTAGGGACTAGCGGCCAAGAGACCCAGTACTTC. It specifies CASSVGTSGQETQYF.

The V call is TRBV28, the J call TRBJ1-2; 9 positions match TRBD1. Losses at the gene ends were 6 bases for V and 3 bases for J; bases not matched to a gene: 8. This CDR3 is 15 amino acids long. Germline CDR1 MDHEN, CDR2 SYDVKM. The CDR3 DNA reads as TGTGCCAGCAGGACACTAACAGGGGGCGACTATGGCTACACCTTC. It yields the protein CASRTLTGGDYGYTF.

Note on this clone: This is likely an artifact of a read error, given a far larger clone one base away. This chain uses TRBV30 with TRBJ1-3; D not resolved. V was trimmed by 0 bases and J by 1 base, leaving 4 bases between them. The CDR3 runs to 13 residues. Germline V lookup: CDR1 GTSNPN, CDR2 SVGIG (reference sequence). CDR3 loop: CAWSVESGNTIYF. The CDR3 DNA is TGTGCCTGGAGTGTAGAATCTGGAAACACCATATATTTT.

The chain joins TRBV4-1 to TRBJ2-7; 8 nucleotides match TRBD2. This CDR3 region has 19 residues. The ends lost 3 bases at V and 2 bases at J; junction bases unmatched: 18. Germline V gives CDR1 MGHRA, CDR2 YSYEKL. For the CDR3, the DNA is TGCGCCAGCAGCCATCCGAGAGCGGGAGCTTCCAGGAACCCCTACGAGCAGTACTTC. Its protein product is CASSHPRAGASRNPYEQYF.

The V and J genes are TRBV27 and TRBJ2-7; TRBD1 aligns across 9 bases. Trimming cost V 5 bases and J 3 bases; bases outside gene matches: 8. The CDR3 contains 15 residues. Germline values: CDR1 MNHEY, CDR2 SMNVEV (reference sequence). CDR3: CASSARQGEGYEQYF. DNA for the CDR3: TGTGCCAGCAGTGCGAGACAGGGGGAGGGCTACGAGCAGTACTTC.

The table lists this clone with a count of one. The chain combines TRBV27 with TRBJ1-1; D not resolved. The germline CDR1 and CDR2 sequences are MNHEY and SMNVEV (reference sequence). V was pared by 4 bases and J by 6 bases, with 9 bases between. The CDR3 runs 12 residues. As DNA, the CDR3 is TGTGCCAGCAGTTCGTGGGCTTCTGAAGCTTTCTTT. It translates to CASSSWASEAFF.

As regards this clone: Distinct nucleotide sequences in the sample also encode this CDR3. The chain uses TRBV28 and TRBJ2-1; TRBD2 agrees at 7 bases. CDR1 and CDR2 from the germline V gene are MDHEN and SYDVKM. J was trimmed by 0 bases and V by 5 bases; bases with no gene match: 7. This CDR3 comprises 16 residues. The CDR3 bases are TGTGCCAGCAGTCAATTAGCGGGCGGCTCCTACAATGAGCAGTTCTTC. Protein: CASSQLAGGSYNEQFF.

The J gene is TRBJ2-1, the V gene TRBV4-3; 7 bases match TRBD1. V was pared by 4 bases and J by 4 bases, with 13 bases of the junction left unmatched. The germline V gene has CDR1 LGHNA and CDR2 YSLEER. The CDR3 runs to 17 residues. Here the CDR3 reads CASSRVQRQGGYNEQFF. The CDR3 DNA follows: TGCGCCAGCAGCCGAGTGCAACGACAGGGCGGGTACAATGAGCAGTTCTTC.

The chain combines TRBV11-2 with TRBJ2-7, with 8 nucleotides matching TRBD2. This CDR3 contains 16 residues. The J segment lost 0 bases and the V segment lost 1 base, leaving 5 bases of the junction unmatched. Germline V gives CDR1 SGHAT, CDR2 FQNNGV. In DNA, the CDR3 is TGTGCCAGCAGCTTAGCTAGAGGGACTAGCTCCTACGAGCAGTACTTC. It yields the protein CASSLARGTSSYEQYF.

For this clone: This may be a read error: a much more frequent sequence differs by one nucleotide. As DNA, the CDR3 is TGTGCCAGCAGTAAGATAGCGAGAGCGAACACCGGGGAGCTGTTTTTT. It encodes CASSKIARANTGELFF. The gene calls are TRBV6-6 and TRBJ2-2; D is possibly TRBD2 (5 bases). CDR1 MNHNY and CDR2 SVGAGI come from the germline V gene (reference sequence). CDR3 length: 16 residues. The ends were cut back, 5 bases at V and 0 bases at J, with 13 bases in the middle.

This clone was seen repeatedly, ten times or more. The sample has other DNA sequences that encode this CDR3 too. The V gene is TRBV29-1, the J gene TRBJ1-3; weak D call: TRBD1 (5 bases). Between the trimmed V and J ends, which lost 5 bases and 4 bases, there was a span of 15 bases. CDR1 SQVTM and CDR2 ANQGSEA come from the germline V gene. This CDR3 contains 14 residues. CDR3 nucleotides: TGCAGCGTTAATGTTGGGGGGACGGGAAACACCATATATTTT. Its translation is CSVNVGGTGNTIYF. Combining the CDR3 with reference TRBV29-1 and TRBJ1-3 gives the whole variable domain SAVISQKPSRDICQRGTSLTIQCQVDSQVTMMFWYRQQPGQSLTLIATANQGSEATYESGFVIDKFPISRPNLTFSTLTVSNMSPEDSSIYLCSVNVGGTGNTIYFGEGSWLTVV.

The chain combines TRBV7-8 with TRBJ1-2; TRBD1 might be the D (5 bases). The V gene lost 4 bases and the J gene lost 2 bases, with 11 bases spanning the gap. The CDR3 is made up of 14 amino acids. CDR1 SGHVS and CDR2 FQNEAQ come from the germline V gene. The CDR3 bases are TGTGCCAGCAGCTACCTGGGGCAGAACTATGGCTACACCTTC. Protein sequence: CASSYLGQNYGYTF.

Regarding this clone: This likely traces to a read error, being one base from a far larger clone. Other nucleotide sequences from this sample produce the same CDR3. V usage is TRBV6-6 and J usage is TRBJ1-2, with a weak D call TRBD1 (5 bases). The CDR3 sequence is 11 residues long. Germline-derived CDR1 and CDR2 are MNHNY and SVGAGI (reference sequence). CDR3 residues: CASTGGAGYTF. In DNA, the CDR3 is TGTGCCAGTACGGGGGGAGCTGGCTACACCTTT.

Concerning this clone itself: Other DNA sequences of this sample code for an identical CDR3. This chain uses TRBV2 with TRBJ2-3, with 7 nucleotides matching TRBD1. CDR1 is SNHLY and CDR2 is FYNNEI in the germline V gene. The junction had 3 bases not matched to a gene; V was cut back by 6 bases and J by 6 bases. The CDR3 is 12 residues long. Here the CDR3 reads CASRDRSDTQYF. The CDR3 DNA follows: TGTGCCAGCAGGGACAGGTCCGATACGCAGTATTTT.

The V and J genes are TRBV4-2 and TRBJ2-1; D may match TRBD1 or TRBD2 (5 bases each). Looked up from germline, CDR1 is LGHNA and CDR2 is YNFKEQ. V lost 1 base and J 7 bases, leaving 17 bases between the germline ends. The CDR3 is made up of 16 amino acids. The CDR3 protein is CASSQGVGESGNEQFF. The CDR3 DNA follows: TGTGCCAGCAGCCAAGGGGTGGGGGAGTCGGGTAATGAGCAGTTCTTC.

The gene calls are TRBV10-2 and TRBJ2-7; D may be TRBD1 (9 bases). This CDR3 has 17 residues. Trimming stripped 6 bases from V and 4 bases from J, with 25 bases between. Looked up from germline, CDR1 is WSHSY and CDR2 is SAAADI. In nucleotides, the CDR3 is TGCGCCAGCAGCGATCCGGGAGGGACAGGGAATGAATACGAGCAGTACTTC. Encoded protein: CASSDPGGTGNEYEQYF.

Only a few counts were recorded for this clone. V usage is TRBV20-1 and J usage is TRBJ2-2, with D unclear. The V gene lost 8 bases and the J gene lost 4 bases, with 8 bases spanning the gap. Germline loops: CDR1 DFQATT, CDR2 SNEGSKA (reference sequence). The CDR3 is made up of 11 amino acids. The CDR3 DNA reads TGCAGTACACCGGGCACCGGGGAGCTGTTTTTT. This sequence encodes CSTPGTGELFF.

This rearrangement joins TRBV27 to TRBJ1-1, with 7 bases aligning to TRBD1. V shed 5 bases, J shed 3 bases, and the junction held 3 bases outside the gene matches. The CDR3 contains 13 residues. From germline, CDR1 is MNHEY and CDR2 SMNVEV (reference sequence). The CDR3 DNA follows: TGTGCCAGCAGTCAGGGGGTGTACACTGAAGCTTTCTTT. Its protein is CASSQGVYTEAFF.

The chain employs TRBV18 and TRBJ1-3, with a possible D match to TRBD1 (5 bases). Germline values: CDR1 KGHSH, CDR2 LQKENI. V lost 3 bases to trimming and J lost 2 bases, with 20 bases between them. The CDR3 has 18 amino acids. CDR3 nucleotide sequence: TGTGCCAGCTCACCCTTACCACCTATTTCAGGGCCTGGAAACACCATATATTTT. Encoded protein: CASSPLPPISGPGNTIYF.

This chain uses TRBV9 with TRBJ1-1; 8 bases are a match to TRBD1. The germline gives CDR1 SGDLS, CDR2 YYNGEE. The ends lost 4 bases at V and 8 bases at J; junction bases unmatched: 10. The CDR3 consists of 14 residues. CDR3 amino acids: CASSRQGMGTEAFF. Here the CDR3 DNA reads TGTGCCAGCAGCCGACAGGGGATGGGGACCGAAGCTTTCTTT.

V is TRBV15 and J is TRBJ2-5; possibly TRBD1 for D (6 bases). V lost 0 bases and J lost 5, with 16 bases in between. The CDR3 is made up of 16 amino acids. Germline CDR1 is LNHNV and CDR2 is YYDKDF (reference sequence). In DNA, the CDR3 is TGTGCCACCAGCAGAGATAGGGGGAGCGGCGGGGAGACCCAGTACTTC. Residues: CATSRDRGSGGETQYF.

The rearrangement joins TRBV5-1 to TRBJ2-6; D remains unclear. Germline CDR1 is SGHRS and CDR2 is YFSETQ. The CDR3 has 16 residues. The V end lost 0 bases, the J end lost 1 base, and 8 bases lay between the germline ends. The CDR3 sequence is CASSLVMGSGANVLTF. CDR3 coding DNA: TGCGCCAGCAGCTTGGTTATGGGATCTGGGGCCAACGTCCTGACTTTC.

This clone was seen a few times. This chain joins TRBV28 and TRBJ1-1, with 7 bases aligning to TRBD1. In germline, CDR1 is MDHEN, CDR2 SYDVKM. Losses at the gene ends were 6 bases for V and 4 bases for J; bases not matched to a gene: 5. CDR3 length: 13 amino acids. For the CDR3, the DNA is TGTGCCAGCAGCTCGGGACAGAGCACTGAAGCTTTCTTT. Its translation: CASSSGQSTEAFF. The complete variable domain, with remaining parts taken from reference TRBV28 and TRBJ1-1, reads DVKVTQSSRYLVKRTGEKVFLECVQDMDHENMFWYRQDPGLGLRLIYFSYDVKMKEKGDIPEGYSVSREKKERFSLILESASTNQTSMYLCASSSGQSTEAFFGQGTRLTVV.

The chain carries TRBV5-1 and TRBJ1-1; D unclear. CDR1 and CDR2 from the germline V gene are SGHRS and YFSETQ. CDR3 length: 14 amino acids. With 0 bases removed from V and 4 bases from J, the gap between germline ends came to 10 bases. The CDR3 DNA reads as TGCGCCAGCAGCTTGGTTTGGGGTGGCACTGAAGCTTTCTTT. Protein: CASSLVWGGTEAFF. The full variable domain, its missing parts supplied by reference TRBV5-1 and TRBJ1-1, is KAGVTQTPRYLIKTRGQQVTLSCSPISGHRSVSWYQQTPGQGLQFLFEYFSETQRNKGNFPGRFSGRQFSNSRSEMNVSTLELGDSALYLCASSLVWGGTEAFFGQGTRLTVV.

This clone was picked up a small number of times. This chain joins TRBV19 and TRBJ2-1, with no clear D. Germline V gene sequence: CDR1 LNHDA, CDR2 SQIVND (reference sequence). This CDR3 comprises 12 residues. V lost 3 bases to trimming and J lost 3 bases, with 3 bases between them. The CDR3 loop reads CASSMSYNEQFF. DNA for the CDR3: TGTGCCAGTAGTATGAGCTACAATGAGCAGTTCTTC.

This clone was seen a handful of times. One base separates it from a far larger clone, so it is likely a read error. Likely a read error: the CDR3 ends without its conserved phenylalanine or tryptophan. The CDR3 region has the DNA TGTGCCTGGAGTGGGATTACAGGGGGCTATGGCTACACCCTC. This gives the protein CAWSGITGGYGYTL. The chain has TRBV30 and TRBJ1-2, with 8 bases aligning to TRBD1. This CDR3 contains 14 residues. The germline V gene has CDR1 GTSNPN and CDR2 SVGIG (reference sequence). V lost 1 base to trimming and J lost 4 bases; unmatched junction nucleotides: 5.

V and J are TRBV11-3 and TRBJ2-2, with TRBD1 as a possible D gene (5 bases). CDR1 and CDR2 (germline): SGHNT, YENEEA. Deletions cut 4 bases from V and 5 bases from J, with 14 bases between. The CDR3 runs to 15 residues. CDR3 sequence: CASSSGRVRTGELFF. In DNA, the CDR3 is TGTGCCAGCAGCTCGGGCAGGGTGAGGACCGGGGAGCTGTTTTTT.

This clone was recorded at least ten times. The rearrangement joins TRBV4-2 to TRBJ2-5; 10 nucleotides agree with TRBD2. The CDR3 sequence is 15 residues long. CDR1 is LGHNA, CDR2 YNFKEQ, per germline. V lost 1 base and J lost 6; bases outside the gene matches: 5. The CDR3 coding sequence is TGTGCCAGCAGCCAAGTTCTAGCGGGAGCAAAGACCCAGTACTTC. Amino acid sequence: CASSQVLAGAKTQYF.

In regard to this clone: The sample carries other DNA sequences with the same CDR3. This rearrangement joins TRBV7-8 to TRBJ2-7; D is unclear. The CDR3 is made up of 15 amino acids. Germline V gene sequence: CDR1 SGHVS, CDR2 FQNEAQ. The V end lost 3 bases, the J end lost 6 bases, and 18 bases lay between the germline ends. This chain's CDR3 is CASSFLRYSPCEQYF. CDR3 coding DNA: TGTGCCAGCAGCTTCCTCCGCTACTCACCCTGCGAGCAGTACTTC.

This clone was seen many times. A junction end diverges from the germline sequence, so it may reflect a read error. The V call is TRBV28, the J call TRBJ2-1; 10 nucleotides match TRBD2. The CDR3 runs to 14 residues. Looked up from germline, CDR1 is MDHEN and CDR2 is SYDVKM. In DNA, the CDR3 is TGTGCCAGCAGTCCGATGGGTCTAGCGGGAGAATCTATCTTC. This translates into CASSPMGLAGESIF. Full variable domain (missing parts from reference TRBV28 and TRBJ2-1): DVKVTQSSRYLVKRTGEKVFLECVQDMDHENMFWYRQDPGLGLRLIYFSYDVKMKEKGDIPEGYSVSREKKERFSLILESASTNQTSMYLCASSPMGLAGESIFGPGTRLTVL.

A word on this clone: A read error likely explains this, since a far larger clone differs by one base. The sample holds other DNA sequences that translate to the same CDR3. The chain combines TRBV28 with TRBJ2-7; tentative D call: TRBD1 (5 bases). The CDR3 runs to 13 residues. The germline CDR1 and CDR2 sequences are MDHEN and SYDVKM. This chain's CDR3 is CASSSGHSYEQYF. The CDR3 coding sequence is TGTGCTAGCAGCTCAGGACACTCCTACGAGCAGTACTTC.

V is TRBV5-6 and J is TRBJ2-1; possibly TRBD1 for D (6 bases). Germline V gene data show CDR1 as SGHDT and CDR2 as YYEEEE. V lost 1 base and J 12 bases, leaving 14 bases between the germline ends. CDR3 size: 13 residues. The CDR3 coding sequence is TGTGCCAGCAGCTTGAGGGGGATGGGGCTGCAGTTCTTC. This translates into CASSLRGMGLQFF.